These T cell receptor beta chains were read from a single sample in a study of cytotoxic CD8 clonotypes in ibrutinib-treated CLL. Here immunoSEQ multiplex PCR was the method, and the copy in TCRdb shows in-frame clones only, minus some. The table shows 14,000 or so clones, with roughly 67% occurring only once. Sample: PBMCs, taken before ibrutinib treatment. These receptors originate from a human donor with chronic lymphocytic leukemia. CDR3s leave out the opening cysteine and the closing phenylalanine or tryptophan.

CDR3 length	V gene	J gene	CDR3 protein
13	TRBV27	TRBJ2-1	ASSYRGGSYNEQF
10	TRBV7-9	TRBJ2-2	ASSDPAGELF
11	TRBV4-1	TRBJ1-4	ASSQGGREKLF
13	TRBV19	TRBJ2-7	ASSSSYRVSYEQY
10	TRBV4-1	TRBJ1-6	ASSQDNSPLH
11	TRBV19	TRBJ1-2	ASSLGRGYGYT
11	TRBV18	TRBJ2-7	ASSGDLSYEQY
12	TRBV27	TRBJ1-2	ASSLDRVRSGYT
11	TRBV29-1	TRBJ1-5	SVGQGDHQPQH
11	TRBV29-1	TRBJ2-3	SVDTRGSDTQY
10	TRBV5-4	TRBJ1-6	ASSFGGSPLH
10	TRBV2	TRBJ2-7	ASSVTGGEQY
11	TRBV27	TRBJ2-5	ASKDSHQETQY
13	TRBV2	TRBJ1-4	ASSERWGYNEKLF